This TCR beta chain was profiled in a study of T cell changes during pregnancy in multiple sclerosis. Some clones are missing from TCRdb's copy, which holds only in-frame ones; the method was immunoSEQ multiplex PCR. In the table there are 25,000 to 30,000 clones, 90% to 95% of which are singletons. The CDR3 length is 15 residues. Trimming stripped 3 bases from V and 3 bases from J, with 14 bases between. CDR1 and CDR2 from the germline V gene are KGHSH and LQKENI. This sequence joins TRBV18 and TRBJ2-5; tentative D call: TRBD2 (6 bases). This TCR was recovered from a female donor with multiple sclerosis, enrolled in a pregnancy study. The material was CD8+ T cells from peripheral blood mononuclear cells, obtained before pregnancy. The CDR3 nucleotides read TGTGCCAGCTCACCCGCCCCGGGAGAAAAAGAGACCCAGTACTTC. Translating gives CASSPAPGEKETQYF.